The clone carrying this TCR beta chain occurred once. Its antigen is not known. These data belong to a study of T cell responses to AZD1222 COVID-19 vaccine. Whole-study findings and limits: Increases in Spike-specific TCR breadth and depth were seen after two AZD1222 doses. Dominant at 160-218 and 743-854, vaccine-associated CD4 TCRs also spanned spike.

Sequencing used immunoSEQ multiplex PCR; TCRdb keeps in-frame clones, though not all of them. The sample contains some 140,000 clones, roughly 90% of which appear only once. The CDR3 runs 15 residues. Germline CDR1 and CDR2: LNHDA and SQIVND (reference sequence). Trimming shortened V by 1 base and J by 4 bases, and 13 bases separated the two germline ends. The sequence derives from an adult in good health. This specimen consisted of peripheral blood, obtained on day 0 of MenACWY control vaccination. The chain employs TRBV19 and TRBJ1-2; tentatively, D is TRBD1 (6 bases). The CDR3 sequence is CASSIGQAIFYGYTF. The DNA of the CDR3 is TGTGCCAGTAGTATAGGACAGGCGATTTTCTATGGCTACACCTTC. Supplemented by reference TRBV19 and TRBJ1-2, the full variable domain reads DGGITQSPKYLFRKEGQNVTLSCEQNLNHDAMYWYRQDPGQGLRLIYYSQIVNDFQKGDIAEGYSVSREKKESFPLTVTSAQKNPTAFYLCASSIGQAIFYGYTFGSGTRLTVV.